The 4 T cell receptor beta chains listed next were all sequenced from one sample in a study of blood T cell repertoires in COVID-19. Data came from immunoSEQ multiplex PCR; TCRdb stores just in-frame clones and leaves some out. Of some 270,000 clones in the sample, 89% were seen once. Sample: PBMCs or T cells enriched from blood (not recorded which). Receptors were obtained from a woman between 40 and 50 years old who had recovered from COVID-19.

Points on this clone: The same CDR3 also results from other DNA sequences found in this sample. The J gene is TRBJ2-5, the V gene TRBV5-1; 7 nucleotides line up with TRBD1. There are 13 residues in the CDR3. Trimming cost V 0 bases and J 4 bases; bases outside gene matches: 0. Germline assignment: CDR1 SGHRS and CDR2 YFSETQ. The CDR3 loop reads CASSLGQGETQYF. The CDR3 DNA sequence: TGCGCCAGCAGCTTGGGACAGGGAGAGACCCAGTACTTC.

The chain employs TRBV5-6 and TRBJ1-2, with D tentatively TRBD1 (5 bases). The CDR3 length is 13 residues. The V gene's germline CDR1 is SGHDT and CDR2 YYEEEE. The germline V and J ends were trimmed by 4 bases and 7 bases, with 14 bases remaining between them. CDR3 sequence (DNA): TGTGCCAGCAGCCTAACAGGCAGGCTTGGCTACACCTTC. It yields the protein CASSLTGRLGYTF.

This clone has just one count. The chain is built from TRBV11-2 and TRBJ2-3; TRBD2 matches 11 bases. With 5 bases clipped from V and 0 bases from J, the junction kept 10 bases outside the gene matches. This CDR3 contains 18 residues. Germline V gene lookup returns CDR1 SGHAT and CDR2 FQNNGV. The CDR3 DNA follows: TGTGCCAGCAGCCACTCCCCCTGGACTAGCGGGAGCACAGATACGCAGTATTTT. As protein: CASSHSPWTSGSTDTQYF.

V and J are TRBV7-9 and TRBJ1-1; D perhaps matches TRBD1 (6 bases). Trimming left V 5 bases short and J 7 bases short, with 20 bases between. This CDR3 contains 15 residues. In germline, CDR1 is SEHNR, CDR2 FQNEAQ (reference sequence). CDR3 region: CASSPKLGQPDEAFF. CDR3 coding DNA: TGTGCCAGCAGCCCCAAACTAGGACAGCCCGATGAAGCTTTCTTT.